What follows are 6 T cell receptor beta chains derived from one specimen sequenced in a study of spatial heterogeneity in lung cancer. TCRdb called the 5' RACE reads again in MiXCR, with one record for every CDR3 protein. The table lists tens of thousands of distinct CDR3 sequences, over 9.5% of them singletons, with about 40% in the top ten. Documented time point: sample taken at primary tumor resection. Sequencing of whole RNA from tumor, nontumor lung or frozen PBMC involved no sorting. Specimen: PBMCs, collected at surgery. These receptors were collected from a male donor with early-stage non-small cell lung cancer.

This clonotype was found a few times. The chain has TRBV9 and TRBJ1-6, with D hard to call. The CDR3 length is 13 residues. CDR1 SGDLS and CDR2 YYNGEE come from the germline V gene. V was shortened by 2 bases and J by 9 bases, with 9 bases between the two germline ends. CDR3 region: CASSVQTGSPLHF. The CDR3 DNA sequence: TGTGCCAGCAGCGTCCAGACCGGTTCACCCCTCCACTTT. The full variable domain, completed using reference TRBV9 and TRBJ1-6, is DSGVTQTPKHLITATGQRVTLRCSPRSGDLSVYWYQQSLDQGLQFLIQYYNGEERAKGNILERFSAQQFPDLHSELNLSSLELGDSALYFCASSVQTGSPLHFGNGTRLTVT.

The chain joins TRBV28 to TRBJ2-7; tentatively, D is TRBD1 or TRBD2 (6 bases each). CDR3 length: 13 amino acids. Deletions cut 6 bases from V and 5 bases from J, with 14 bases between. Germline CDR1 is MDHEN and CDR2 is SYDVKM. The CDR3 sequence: CASRLGGLNEQYF. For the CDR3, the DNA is TGTGCCAGCAGGCTCGGGGGCCTCAACGAGCAGTACTTC.

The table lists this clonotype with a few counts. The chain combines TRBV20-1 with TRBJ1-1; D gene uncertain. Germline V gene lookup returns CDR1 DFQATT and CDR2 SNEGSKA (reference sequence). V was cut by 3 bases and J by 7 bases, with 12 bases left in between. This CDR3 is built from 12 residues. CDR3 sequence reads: CSASYRANEAFF. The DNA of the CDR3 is TGCAGTGCTAGTTACAGAGCTAATGAAGCTTTCTTT.

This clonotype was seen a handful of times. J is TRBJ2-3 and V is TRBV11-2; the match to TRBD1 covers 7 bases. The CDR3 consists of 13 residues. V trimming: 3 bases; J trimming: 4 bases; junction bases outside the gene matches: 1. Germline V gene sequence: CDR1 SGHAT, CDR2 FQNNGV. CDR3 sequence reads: CASSFGQADTQYF. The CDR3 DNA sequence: TGTGCCAGCAGCTTCGGACAGGCAGATACGCAGTATTTT.

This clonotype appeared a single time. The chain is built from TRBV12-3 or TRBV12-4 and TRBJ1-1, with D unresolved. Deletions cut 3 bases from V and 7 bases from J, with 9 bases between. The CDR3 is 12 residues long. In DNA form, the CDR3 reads TGTGCCAGCAGTTTCGCTGAAATTGAAGCTTTCTTT. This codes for CASSFAEIEAFF.

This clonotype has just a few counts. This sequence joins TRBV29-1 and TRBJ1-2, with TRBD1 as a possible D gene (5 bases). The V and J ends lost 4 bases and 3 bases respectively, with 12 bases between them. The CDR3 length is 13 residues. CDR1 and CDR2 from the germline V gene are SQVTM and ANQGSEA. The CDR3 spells CSVVAGRDYGYTF. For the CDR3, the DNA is TGCAGCGTTGTTGCAGGGCGGGACTATGGCTACACCTTC.